What follows are 16 T cell receptor beta chains derived from one specimen sequenced in a study of blood T cells in healthy people across ages. The authors ran a second PCR of about 7 to 11 cycles using a sample-barcoded 5' primer and a J-beta primer mix. TCRdb recomputed calls from the 5' RACE reads with MiXCR, one row per CDR3 protein. The sample holds approximately 690,000 distinct CDR3 sequences, roughly 58% seen once. Sequenced sample: blood. The origin of the receptors is a man between 60 and 75 years old in good health.

Many counts were recorded for this clonotype. The V gene is TRBV15, the J gene TRBJ2-5; D is ambiguous. Trimming left V 1 base short and J 0 bases short, with 9 bases between. This CDR3 spans 15 amino acids. The germline V gene has CDR1 LNHNV and CDR2 YYDKDF (reference sequence). CDR3 protein: CATSRANSYQETQYF. The CDR3 DNA reads TGTGCCACCAGCAGAGCGAACAGTTACCAAGAGACCCAGTACTTC.

Regarding this clonotype: At one boundary the junction diverges from the germline segment, which might be a read error. The chain carries TRBV6-2 or TRBV6-3 and TRBJ2-1; D is undetermined. CDR1 and CDR2 (germline): MNHEY, SVGEGT. CDR3 length: 13 residues. In nucleotides, the CDR3 is TGTGCCGGCAGTCTCTTTCGGGCCAATGAGCAGTTCTTC. This gives the protein CAGSLFRANEQFF.

This sequence joins TRBV29-1 and TRBJ1-5; D is unresolved. This CDR3 has 13 residues. Trimming stripped 1 base from V and 6 bases from J, with 10 bases between. CDR1 SQVTM and CDR2 ANQGSEA come from the germline V gene. The CDR3 DNA sequence: TGCAGCGTTGAAGGGGGTGTTGGTCAGCCCCAGCATTTT. Translated: CSVEGGVGQPQHF.

The rearrangement joins TRBV7-2 to TRBJ2-3; D ambiguous. V lost 2 bases and J lost 5, with 8 bases in between. The CDR3 runs 13 residues. The germline CDR1 and CDR2 sequences are SGHTA and FQGNSA. CDR3 in amino acids: CASSLFELDTQYF. In nucleotides, the CDR3 is TGTGCCAGCAGCTTATTTGAATTAGATACGCAGTATTTT. Drawing the rest from reference TRBV7-2 and TRBJ2-3, the complete variable domain is GAGVSQSPSNKVTEKGKDVELRCDPISGHTALYWYRQSLGQGLEFLIYFQGNSAPDKSGLPSDRFSAERTGGSVSTLTIQRTQQEDSAVYLCASSLFELDTQYFGPGTRLTVL.

The V and J genes are TRBV5-5 and TRBJ2-7; possible D gene TRBD1, 6 bases. The J call is in doubt because the DNA end fits TRBJ2-5 better. The CDR3 totals 14 residues. The germline gives CDR1 SGHKS, CDR2 YYEKEE (reference sequence). The chain's CDR3 is CASSYTDSQETQYF. In nucleotides, the CDR3 is TGTGCCAGCAGCTACACGGACAGCCAAGAGACCCAGTACTTC.

In this sample, this clonotype turned up a few times. The rearrangement links TRBV4-1 to TRBJ2-1; 13 positions match TRBD2. The CDR3 has 17 amino acids. CDR1 is MGHRA and CDR2 is YSYEKL in the germline V gene. Germline trimming cut 3 bases from V and 3 bases from J; bases unmatched to any gene: 5. In DNA form, the CDR3 reads TGCGCCAGCAGCCAGGCTGGGACTAGCGGGGTCTACAATGAGCAGTTCTTC. It encodes CASSQAGTSGVYNEQFF.

The chain couples TRBV6-5 to TRBJ2-5; no firm D call. This CDR3 spans 14 amino acids. V was trimmed by 2 bases and J by 1 base, leaving 8 bases between them. Germline lookup yields CDR1 MNHEY and CDR2 SVGAGI. DNA of the CDR3: TGTGCCAGCAGTTACGGCCAACTCCAAGAGACCCAGTACTTC. Residues: CASSYGQLQETQYF.

The chain is built from TRBV20-1 and TRBJ1-2, with TRBD1 matching 9 bases. Germline loops: CDR1 DFQATT, CDR2 SNEGSKA (reference sequence). Trimming took 7 bases from V and 2 from J; bases not matched to a gene: 2. CDR3 length: 12 residues. CDR3 in DNA: TGCAGTGAGACAGGGGGAAACTATGGCTACACCTTC. Its protein product is CSETGGNYGYTF.

This clonotype has just one count. V and J are TRBV7-9 and TRBJ2-5, with TRBD2 matching 9 bases. From germline, CDR1 is SEHNR and CDR2 FQNEAQ (reference sequence). The CDR3 is 15 residues long. V shed 5 bases and J 2 bases; nucleotides not matched to a gene: 6. CDR3 in amino acids: CASSTGLAVQETQYF. In DNA form, the CDR3 reads TGTGCCAGCAGCACGGGACTAGCCGTTCAAGAGACCCAGTACTTC.

This clonotype appeared once. The rearrangement uses TRBV6-1 and TRBJ2-2; TRBD2 might be the D (6 bases). Deletions cut 6 bases from V and 1 base from J, with 18 bases between. Looked up from germline, CDR1 is MNHNS and CDR2 is SASEGT. This CDR3 region has 17 residues. The CDR3 here is CASSRRGRLLNTGELFF. The CDR3 coding sequence is TGTGCCAGCAGCCGGAGGGGTCGTCTATTGAACACCGGGGAGCTGTTTTTT.

V is TRBV2 and J is TRBJ2-3, with TRBD2 as a possible D gene (5 bases). Between the trimmed V and J ends, which lost 6 bases and 3 bases, there was a span of 13 bases. The CDR3 totals 14 residues. Germline V gene sequence: CDR1 SNHLY, CDR2 FYNNEI. The CDR3 reads CASRNNEGTDTQYF. The CDR3 DNA sequence: TGTGCCAGCAGGAACAATGAGGGTACAGATACGCAGTATTTT. The whole variable domain, filled in from reference TRBV2 and TRBJ2-3, reads EPEVTQTPSHQVTQMGQEVILRCVPISNHLYFYWYRQILGQKVEFLVSFYNNEISEKSEIFDDQFSVERPDGSNFTLKIRSTKLEDSAMYFCASRNNEGTDTQYFGPGTRLTVL.

V usage is TRBV20-1 and J usage is TRBJ1-1; D uncertain. This CDR3 comprises 13 residues. Trimming took off 5 bases at V and 3 bases at J, with 13 bases between the two ends. Germline CDR1 is DFQATT and CDR2 is SNEGSKA (reference sequence). The DNA of the CDR3 is TGCAGTGCTGAGGGTGGGGTTTACACTGAAGCTTTCTTT. Translated, it gives CSAEGGVYTEAFF.

V and J are TRBV7-2 and TRBJ1-2; D unresolved. Germline V lookup: CDR1 SGHTA, CDR2 FQGNSA. The CDR3 is 12 residues long. V was pared by 2 bases and J by 5 bases, with 6 bases between. The CDR3 sequence is CASSLFDYGYTF. CDR3 bases: TGTGCCAGCAGCTTATTCGATTATGGCTACACCTTC. Looking up the rest from reference TRBV7-2 and TRBJ1-2 gives the full variable domain: GAGVSQSPSNKVTEKGKDVELRCDPISGHTALYWYRQSLGQGLEFLIYFQGNSAPDKSGLPSDRFSAERTGGSVSTLTIQRTQQEDSAVYLCASSLFDYGYTFGSGTRLTVV.

This clonotype was observed once. The rearrangement uses TRBV9 and TRBJ2-7; D remains ambiguous. CDR3 length: 15 amino acids. V was trimmed by 4 bases and J by 0 bases, leaving 14 bases between them. Germline V gene data show CDR1 as SGDLS and CDR2 as YYNGEE. The CDR3 sequence is CASSPRPESSYEQYF. CDR3 nucleotides: TGTGCCAGCAGCCCCCGCCCGGAGAGCTCCTACGAGCAGTACTTC.

V and J are TRBV6-1 and TRBJ2-1, with D unclear. V dropped 4 bases and J dropped 8 bases, with 15 bases sitting between them. CDR1 MNHNS and CDR2 SASEGT come from the germline V gene. This CDR3 comprises 14 residues. The CDR3 spells CASSVGFGFDEQFF. CDR3 nucleotides: TGTGCCAGCAGTGTAGGGTTCGGTTTCGATGAGCAGTTCTTC.

The chain couples TRBV6-1 to TRBJ1-5; no firm D call. V was trimmed by 2 bases and J by 0 bases, leaving 8 bases between them. CDR1 and CDR2 from the germline V gene are MNHNS and SASEGT. The CDR3 spans 15 residues. The CDR3 reads CASSESRHSNQPQHF. The CDR3 coding sequence is TGTGCCAGCAGTGAATCCAGGCATAGCAATCAGCCCCAGCATTTT.